These 4 T cell receptor beta chains were all obtained from the same sample, sequenced in a study of blood T cell repertoires in COVID-19. Generated by immunoSEQ multiplex PCR, the TCRdb table keeps only in-frame clones and is missing some. The profile shows over 150,000 clones, roughly 81% of them singletons. Material: peripheral blood. The receptors here all came from a man in his forties with acute or convalescent COVID-19.

The rearrangement joins TRBV19 to TRBJ1-1; a possible D gene is TRBD1 (6 bases). V was trimmed by 7 bases and J by 1 base, leaving 13 bases between them. CDR3 length: 14 amino acids. Looked up from germline, CDR1 is LNHDA and CDR2 is SQIVND (reference sequence). The CDR3 loop reads CASTVGGANTEAFF. In nucleotides, the CDR3 is TGTGCCAGTACGGTGGGGGGGGCGAACACTGAAGCTTTCTTT.

This chain joins TRBV6-5 and TRBJ1-1, with D maybe TRBD1 (5 bases). This CDR3 has 14 amino acids. Looked up from germline, CDR1 is MNHEY and CDR2 is SVGAGI. V shed 2 bases and J shed 0 bases, with 7 bases lying between them. CDR3 nucleotides: TGTGCCAGCAGTTACGACAGACTGAACACTGAAGCTTTCTTT. It specifies CASSYDRLNTEAFF.

The V call is TRBV6-5, the J call TRBJ1-1; TRBD1 is a possible D gene (5 bases). V lost 0 bases and J lost 11, with 10 bases in between. Germline V gene sequence: CDR1 MNHEY, CDR2 SVGAGI. The length of the CDR3 is 12 residues. The CDR3 spells CASSYSGLGAFF. CDR3 nucleotides: TGTGCCAGCAGTTACTCGGGGCTGGGGGCTTTCTTT.

The chain joins TRBV18 to TRBJ1-1, with D possibly matching TRBD1 (5 bases). The CDR3 is made up of 13 amino acids. V shed 5 bases and J shed 5 bases, with 12 bases lying between them. Germline V gene data show CDR1 as KGHSH and CDR2 as LQKENI. The CDR3 region has the DNA TGTGCCAGCTCAATACAGGAGAGGACTGAAGCTTTCTTT. Its protein is CASSIQERTEAFF.